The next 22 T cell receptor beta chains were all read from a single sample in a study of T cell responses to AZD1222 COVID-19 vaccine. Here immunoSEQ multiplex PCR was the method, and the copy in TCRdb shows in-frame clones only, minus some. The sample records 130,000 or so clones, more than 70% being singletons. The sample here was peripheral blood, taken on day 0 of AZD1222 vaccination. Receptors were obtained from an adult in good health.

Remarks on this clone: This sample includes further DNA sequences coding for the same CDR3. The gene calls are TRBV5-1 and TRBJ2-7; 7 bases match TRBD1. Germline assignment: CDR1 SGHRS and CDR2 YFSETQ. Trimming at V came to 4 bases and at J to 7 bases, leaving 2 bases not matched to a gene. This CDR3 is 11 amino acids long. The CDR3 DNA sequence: TGCGCCAGCAGCACGGGACAGGAGCAGTACTTC. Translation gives CASSTGQEQYF.

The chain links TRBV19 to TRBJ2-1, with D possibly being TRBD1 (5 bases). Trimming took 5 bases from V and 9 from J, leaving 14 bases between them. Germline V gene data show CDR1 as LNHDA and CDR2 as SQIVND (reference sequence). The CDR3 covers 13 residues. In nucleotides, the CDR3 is TGTGCCAGTAGTGAGTATGGGGCTCCTGAGCAGTTCTTC. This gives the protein CASSEYGAPEQFF.

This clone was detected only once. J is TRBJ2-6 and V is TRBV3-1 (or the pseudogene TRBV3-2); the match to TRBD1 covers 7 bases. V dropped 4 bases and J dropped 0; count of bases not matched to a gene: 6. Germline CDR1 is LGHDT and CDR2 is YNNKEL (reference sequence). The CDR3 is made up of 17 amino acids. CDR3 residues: CASSLPDRNSGANVLTF. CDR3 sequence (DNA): TGTGCCAGCAGCCTCCCGGACAGGAACTCTGGGGCCAACGTCCTGACTTTC.

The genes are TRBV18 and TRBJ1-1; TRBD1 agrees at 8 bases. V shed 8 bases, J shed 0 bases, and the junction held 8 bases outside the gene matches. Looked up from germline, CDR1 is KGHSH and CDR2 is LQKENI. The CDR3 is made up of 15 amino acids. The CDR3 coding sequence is TGTGCCAGCGATAAGCAGGGGGCGGTGAACACTGAAGCTTTCTTT. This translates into CASDKQGAVNTEAFF.

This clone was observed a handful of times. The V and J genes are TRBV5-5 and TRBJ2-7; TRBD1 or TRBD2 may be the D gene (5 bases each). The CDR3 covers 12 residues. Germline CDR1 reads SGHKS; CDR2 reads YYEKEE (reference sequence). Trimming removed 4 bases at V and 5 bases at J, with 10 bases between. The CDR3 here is CASSRMGDEQYF. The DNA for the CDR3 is TGTGCCAGCAGCAGGATGGGGGACGAGCAGTACTTC.

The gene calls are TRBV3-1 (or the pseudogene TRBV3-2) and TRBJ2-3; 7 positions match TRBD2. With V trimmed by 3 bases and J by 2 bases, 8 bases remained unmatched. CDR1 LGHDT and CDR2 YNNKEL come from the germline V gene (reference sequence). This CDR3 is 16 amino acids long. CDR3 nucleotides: TGTGCCAGCAGCCAGGCGGGAGCGGCGCCCACAGATACGCAGTATTTT. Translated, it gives CASSQAGAAPTDTQYF.

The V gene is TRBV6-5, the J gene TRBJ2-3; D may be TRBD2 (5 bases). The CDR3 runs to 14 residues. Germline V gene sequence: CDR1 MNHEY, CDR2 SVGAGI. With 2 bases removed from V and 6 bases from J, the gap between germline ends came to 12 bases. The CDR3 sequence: CASSYGPRGDTQYF. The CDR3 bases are TGTGCCAGCAGTTACGGACCAAGAGGGGATACGCAGTATTTT.

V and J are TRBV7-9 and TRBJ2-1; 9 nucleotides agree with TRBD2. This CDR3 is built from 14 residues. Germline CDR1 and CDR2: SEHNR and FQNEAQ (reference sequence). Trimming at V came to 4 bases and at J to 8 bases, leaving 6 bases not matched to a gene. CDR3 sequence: CASSWASGEDEQFF. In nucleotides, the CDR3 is TGTGCCAGCAGCTGGGCTAGCGGGGAGGATGAGCAGTTCTTC.

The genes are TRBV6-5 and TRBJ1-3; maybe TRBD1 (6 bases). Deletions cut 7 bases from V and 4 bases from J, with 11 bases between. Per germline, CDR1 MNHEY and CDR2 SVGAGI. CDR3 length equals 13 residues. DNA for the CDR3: TGTGCCAGCAATCCGGGACAAGGAAACACCATATATTTT. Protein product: CASNPGQGNTIYF.

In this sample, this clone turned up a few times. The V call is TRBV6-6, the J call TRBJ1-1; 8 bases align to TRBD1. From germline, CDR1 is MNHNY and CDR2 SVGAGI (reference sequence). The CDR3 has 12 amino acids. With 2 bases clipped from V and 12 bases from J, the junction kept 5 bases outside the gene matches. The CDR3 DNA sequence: TGTGCCAGCAGTTACGAGGACAGGGCTACTTTCTTT. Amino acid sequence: CASSYEDRATFF.

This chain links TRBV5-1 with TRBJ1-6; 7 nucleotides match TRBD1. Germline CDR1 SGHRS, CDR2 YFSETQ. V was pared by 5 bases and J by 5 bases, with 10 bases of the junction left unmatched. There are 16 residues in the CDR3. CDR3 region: CASSRAGTADNSPLHF. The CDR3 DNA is TGCGCCAGCAGTAGAGCCGGGACAGCCGATAATTCACCCCTCCACTTT. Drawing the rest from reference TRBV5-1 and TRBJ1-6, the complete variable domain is KAGVTQTPRYLIKTRGQQVTLSCSPISGHRSVSWYQQTPGQGLQFLFEYFSETQRNKGNFPGRFSGRQFSNSRSEMNVSTLELGDSALYLCASSRAGTADNSPLHFGNGTRLTVT.

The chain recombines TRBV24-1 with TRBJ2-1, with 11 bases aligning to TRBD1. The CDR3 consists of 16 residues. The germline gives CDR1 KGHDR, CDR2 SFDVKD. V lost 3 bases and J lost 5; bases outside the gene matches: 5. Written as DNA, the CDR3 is TGTGCCACCAGTGATCTAGGACAGGGGGCGAACAATGAGCAGTTCTTC. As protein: CATSDLGQGANNEQFF.

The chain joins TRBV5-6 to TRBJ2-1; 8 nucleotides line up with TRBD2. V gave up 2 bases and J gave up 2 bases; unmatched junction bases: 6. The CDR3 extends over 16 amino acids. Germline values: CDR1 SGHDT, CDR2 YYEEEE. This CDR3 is CASSLMVAGTYNEQFF. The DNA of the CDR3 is TGTGCCAGCAGCTTAATGGTAGCGGGAACCTACAATGAGCAGTTCTTC.

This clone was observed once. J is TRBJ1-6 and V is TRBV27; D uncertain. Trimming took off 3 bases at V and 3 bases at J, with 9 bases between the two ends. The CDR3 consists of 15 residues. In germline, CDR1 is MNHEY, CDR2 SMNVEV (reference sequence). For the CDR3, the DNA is TGTGCCAGCAGTTTGGGGAGATTCTATAATTCACCCCTCCACTTT. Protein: CASSLGRFYNSPLHF.

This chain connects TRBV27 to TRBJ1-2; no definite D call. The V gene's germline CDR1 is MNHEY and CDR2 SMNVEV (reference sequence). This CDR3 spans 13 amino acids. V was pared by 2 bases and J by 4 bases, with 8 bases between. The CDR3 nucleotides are TGTGCCAGCAGTTTAAGGGAGAGCTATGGCTACACCTTC. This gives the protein CASSLRESYGYTF.

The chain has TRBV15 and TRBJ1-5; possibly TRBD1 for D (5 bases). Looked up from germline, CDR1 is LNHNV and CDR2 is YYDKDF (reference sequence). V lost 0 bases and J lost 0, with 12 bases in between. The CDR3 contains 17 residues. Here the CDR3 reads CATSRDTAGGSNQPQHF. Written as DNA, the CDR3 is TGTGCCACCAGCAGAGATACGGCGGGGGGTAGCAATCAGCCCCAGCATTTT.

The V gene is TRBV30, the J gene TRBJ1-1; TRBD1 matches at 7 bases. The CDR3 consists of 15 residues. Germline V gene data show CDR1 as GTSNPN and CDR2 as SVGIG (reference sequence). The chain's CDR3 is CATYRGGDLNTEAFF. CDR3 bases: TGTGCGACATACAGGGGCGGGGATCTGAACACTGAAGCTTTCTTT.

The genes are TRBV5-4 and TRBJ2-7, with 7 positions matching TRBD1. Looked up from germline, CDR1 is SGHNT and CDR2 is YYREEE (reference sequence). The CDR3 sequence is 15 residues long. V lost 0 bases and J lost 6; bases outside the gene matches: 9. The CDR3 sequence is CASSLAGGAYGEQYF. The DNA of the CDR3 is TGTGCCAGCAGCTTGGCAGGGGGTGCGTATGGCGAGCAGTACTTC.

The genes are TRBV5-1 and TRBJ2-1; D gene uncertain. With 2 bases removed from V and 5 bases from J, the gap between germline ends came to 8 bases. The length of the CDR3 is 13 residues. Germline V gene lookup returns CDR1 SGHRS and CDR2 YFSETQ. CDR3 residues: CASSFPNNNEQFF. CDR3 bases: TGCGCCAGCAGCTTCCCCAATAACAATGAGCAGTTCTTC.

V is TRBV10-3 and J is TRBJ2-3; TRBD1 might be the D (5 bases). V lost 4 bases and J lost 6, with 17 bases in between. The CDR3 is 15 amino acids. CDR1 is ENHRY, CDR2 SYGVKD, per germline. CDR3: CAISAPQGSTDTQYF. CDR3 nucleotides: TGTGCCATCAGTGCTCCGCAGGGTTCTACGGATACGCAGTATTTT.

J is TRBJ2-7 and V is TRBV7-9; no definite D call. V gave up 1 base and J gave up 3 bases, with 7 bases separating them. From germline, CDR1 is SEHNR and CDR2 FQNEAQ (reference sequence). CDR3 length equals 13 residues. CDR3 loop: CASSLESHYEQYF. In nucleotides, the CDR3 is TGTGCCAGCAGCTTAGAGTCACACTACGAGCAGTACTTC.

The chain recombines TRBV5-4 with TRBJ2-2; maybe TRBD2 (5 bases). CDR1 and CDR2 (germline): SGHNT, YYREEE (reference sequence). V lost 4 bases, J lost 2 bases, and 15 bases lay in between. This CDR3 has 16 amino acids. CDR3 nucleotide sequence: TGTGCCAGCAGCCCCGGGGTAGCCCAAAACACCGGGGAGCTGTTTTTT. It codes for CASSPGVAQNTGELFF.